The clone carrying this T cell receptor (beta chain) was counted many times. Antigen specificity is unknown. The CDR3 runs to 15 residues. CDR1 is SGHKS and CDR2 is YYEKEE in the germline V gene (reference sequence). Trimming at V came to 4 bases and at J to 4 bases, leaving 9 bases not matched to a gene. The source of the sample is a study of human T cells and chemical hapten exposure. Study background: Small volume differences among pooled libraries mainly caused per-sample TCR yield variation.

Study-level points and caveats: TCRs whose frequency exceeded 1 in 1000 remained the same following DPC sensitization.

Before extraction, the whole blood was not fractionated, and total RNA was taken from it. The library tagged each cDNA molecule with unique molecular identifiers. How the authors handled the data: Sampled TCR counts reached a median of approximately 94,000 per sample, with values ranging from about 23,224 to 690,600. TCRdb reanalysed the 5' RACE reads using MiXCR and keeps one entry per CDR3 protein. The V and J calls reflect TCRdb's pipeline rather than the authors' work. The top ten clones hold around 2.3% of a sample with about 81,000 distinct CDR3 sequences, 6.5% to 8.5% of them seen once. The chain is built from TRBV5-5 and TRBJ2-3; TRBD2 matches 7 bases. The sequence was obtained from a male donor in good health. Written as DNA, the CDR3 is TGTGCCAGCAGCCTGGAGCGGGGCCGGCCAGATACGCAGTATTTT. Translating it yields CASSLERGRPDTQYF.